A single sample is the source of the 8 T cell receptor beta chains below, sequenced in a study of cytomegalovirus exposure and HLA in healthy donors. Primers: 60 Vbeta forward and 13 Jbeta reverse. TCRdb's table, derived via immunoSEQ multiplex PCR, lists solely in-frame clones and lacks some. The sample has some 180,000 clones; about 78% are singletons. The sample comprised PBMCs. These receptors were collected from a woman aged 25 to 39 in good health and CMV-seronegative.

The CDR3 sequence: CASSGYGNYYEQYF. The DNA of the CDR3 is TGTGCCAGCAGTGGCTACGGCAACTACTACGAGCAGTACTTC. The chain combines TRBV6-1 with TRBJ2-7, with no clear D. Germline CDR1 is MNHNS and CDR2 is SASEGT. CDR3 length: 14 residues. Trimming removed 4 bases from V and 3 bases from J, with 13 bases in between.

CDR3: CASLKQGTDTQYF. The CDR3 region has the DNA TGTGCCAGTTTAAAACAGGGCACAGATACGCAGTATTTT. The V gene is TRBV21-1, the J gene TRBJ2-3; no check of the table's D call, TRBD1, against the DNA was made. TRBV21-1 is marked as a pseudogene. This CDR3 comprises 13 residues.

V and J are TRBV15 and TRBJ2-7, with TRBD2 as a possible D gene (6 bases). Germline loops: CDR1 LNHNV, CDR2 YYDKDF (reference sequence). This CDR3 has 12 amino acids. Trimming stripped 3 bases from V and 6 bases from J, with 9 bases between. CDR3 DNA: TGTGCCACCAGCAGCGGAGGGTCCGAGCAGTACTTC. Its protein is CATSSGGSEQYF. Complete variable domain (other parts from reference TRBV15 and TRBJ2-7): DAMVIQNPRYQVTQFGKPVTLSCSQTLNHNVMYWYQQKSSQAPKLLFHYYDKDFNNEADTPDNFQSRRPNTSFCFLDIRSPGLGDTAMYLCATSSGGSEQYFGPGTRLTVT.

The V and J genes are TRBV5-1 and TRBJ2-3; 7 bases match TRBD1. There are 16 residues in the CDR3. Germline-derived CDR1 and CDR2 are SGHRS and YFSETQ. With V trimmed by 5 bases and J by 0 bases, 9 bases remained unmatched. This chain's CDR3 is CASRDTGTVSTDTQYF. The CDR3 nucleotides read TGCGCCAGCAGAGATACCGGGACAGTCAGCACAGATACGCAGTATTTT.

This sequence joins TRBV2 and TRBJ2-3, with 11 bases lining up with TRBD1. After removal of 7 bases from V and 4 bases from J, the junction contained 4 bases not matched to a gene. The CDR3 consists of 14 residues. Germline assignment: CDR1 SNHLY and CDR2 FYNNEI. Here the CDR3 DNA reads TGTGCCAGCATTCCGGGACAGGGGGCAGATACGCAGTATTTT. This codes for CASIPGQGADTQYF.

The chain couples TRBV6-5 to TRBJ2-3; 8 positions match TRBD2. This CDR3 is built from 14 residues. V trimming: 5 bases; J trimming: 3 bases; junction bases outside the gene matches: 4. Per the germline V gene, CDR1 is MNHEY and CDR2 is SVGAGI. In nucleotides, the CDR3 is TGTGCCAGCAGTCAGCGGGAGAGAACAGATACGCAGTATTTT. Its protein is CASSQRERTDTQYF.

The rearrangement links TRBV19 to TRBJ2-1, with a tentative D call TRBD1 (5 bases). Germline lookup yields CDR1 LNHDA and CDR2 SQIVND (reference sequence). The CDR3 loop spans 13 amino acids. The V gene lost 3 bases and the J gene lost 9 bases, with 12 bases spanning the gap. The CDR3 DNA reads TGTGCCAGTAGTATCTCCCCGCAGGGTGAGCAGTTCTTC. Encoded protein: CASSISPQGEQFF.

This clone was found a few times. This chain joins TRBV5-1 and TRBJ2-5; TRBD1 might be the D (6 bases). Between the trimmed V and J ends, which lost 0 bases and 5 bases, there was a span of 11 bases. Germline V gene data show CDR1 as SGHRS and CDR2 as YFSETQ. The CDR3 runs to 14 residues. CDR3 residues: CASSLGTGLETQYF. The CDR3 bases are TGCGCCAGCAGCTTGGGTACAGGGTTGGAGACCCAGTACTTC.